This TCR beta chain was captured in a study of blood T cells in healthy people across ages (dated by TCRdb to the mid-2010s). At the level of the whole study: In model experiments, template switching captured about one uniquely barcoded TCR beta cDNA molecule for every two T cells. Using deep sequencing normalized with unique cDNA molecular identifiers, the study measured how TCR beta repertoire diversity changes with age. The study analyzed two additional independent replicas of 1 million unique cDNA reads from the same blood draw for two donors, one aged 18 to 30 and one aged 80 or older. The donors were divided into four age groups: young (average about 15 years), middle-aged (about 40), aged (approximately 62) and long-lived (more than 75). To avoid experimental bias, donors of different ages were randomly spread across the sequencing lanes.

Systemically healthy Caucasian individuals from Russia, 39 in total and aged roughly 6 to 95 years, were included as donors. Around 9.9 milliliters of peripheral blood were collected from each donor into EDTA-treated Vacutainer tubes. Ficoll-Paque density-gradient centrifugation was used to isolate PBMCs, with at least 6.5 million obtained per sample. Trizol reagent was used to extract total RNA from PBMCs, with at least 5 micrograms per sample. For every donor, flow cytometry on a PBMC aliquot measured the percentage of naive CD45RAhigh/CD27high T cells. This clonotype was counted many times. Its binding antigen is unknown. It has no much larger one-base neighbor in the sample; base qualities were not kept. The library was made by 5' RACE. Instrument on record: Illumina HiSeq 2500. A second 7 to 11 cycle PCR used a sample-barcoded 5' primer and a J-beta primer mix. A template-switch 5' adaptor carrying 12 random nucleotides introduced a unique molecular identifier onto each TCR beta cDNA molecule. Each sample yielded at least 2.5 million CDR3-containing paired-end reads. First-strand cDNA synthesis was performed from all RNA using the Mint cDNA synthesis kit, with priming by a TRBC-specific oligonucleotide. Following uracil-DNA glycosylase treatment, all cDNA underwent a first 18-cycle PCR with the universal primers M1SS and BC2_uni_R. The paper's data handling went like this. Each sample was normalized by randomly selecting 1 million high-quality reads, each carrying a distinct molecular identifier. Reads sharing molecular identifiers were discarded rather than binned into consensus sequences. MiTCR, run with a Q25 quality threshold and the strictest error-elimination algorithm, handled CDR3 identification, clonotype clustering and error correction. A nonparametric unseen species model with Euler transformation was used to estimate a lower bound on total TCR beta diversity. The public reads were reprocessed in TCRdb via fastp at Q25 and MiXCR, keeping in-frame beta chains. Each entry merges the rows of one CDR3 protein and shows their most common DNA and genes. The V and J calls and clone size come from TCRdb's table, not from the authors' own analysis. A total of about 1.1 million distinct CDR3 sequences appear in this sample, about two fifths of them only once. The ten largest clones represent around 13% of the sample.

General findings and caveats noted by the study authors: Estimates of total diversity based on one million sequenced T cells were considered lower bounds and underestimates. A strong correlation was found between observed TCR beta diversity and the percentage of naive T cells measured by flow cytometry. Bulk unsorted PBMC profiling prevented conclusive comparison of naive and antigen-experienced compartments. Observed TCR beta diversity per million T cells fell roughly linearly with age, and a significant reduction was already apparent by age about 36. The long-lived group showed more naive CD4+ T cells, fewer expanded clones and increased TCR diversity than the aged group, suggesting age selection. Because donor CMV infection status was unknown, age-related changes in expanded clonotypes were potentially confounded.

Spanning cysteine to phenylalanine, the CDR3 consists of 15 amino acids. The CDR3 DNA has 45 bases and is translated from base 1. Looking up the germline V gene yields CDR1 MDHEN and CDR2 SYDVKM. Trimming takes 4 bases from V and 0 bases from J, and the germline ends sit 9 bases apart. The receptor's source is a man younger than 30 in good health. Rearrangement joined TRBV28 to TRBJ1-4, with no D gene named confidently. Material for sequencing was blood. The CDR3 region reads CASSSRRATNEKLFF. At the DNA level, the sequence is TGTGCCAGCAGTTCTCGGCGTGCAACTAATGAAAAACTGTTTTTT.